This T cell receptor (beta chain) was sequenced in a study of cytomegalovirus exposure and HLA in healthy donors. Findings of the study overall: Information on immune exposure was restricted to one variable (CMV serostatus). Reportedly, cytomegalovirus status was diagnosed with high sensitivity and specificity. The authors listed approximately 150 TCR beta chains as cytomegalovirus-associated. Some V segments, TRBV6-2 and TRBV6-3 among them, were indistinguishable and were therefore excluded.

The germline gives CDR1 SGHAT, CDR2 FQNNGV. The CDR3 consists of 14 residues. V lost 3 bases, J lost 4 bases, and 12 bases lay in between. The PCR was carried out with 60 Vbeta primers and 13 Jbeta primers. This table comes from immunoSEQ multiplex PCR, and its TCRdb copy is limited to in-frame clones, with some not included. The table lists 97,000 or so clones, about two thirds of them singletons. This clone was counted a few times. Its antigen is still unknown. The chain carries TRBV11-2 and TRBJ1-1, with D possibly TRBD1 on 5 matching bases. Sequences were obtained from PBMCs. This TCR derives from a man aged 45 to 65 in good health and CMV-seronegative. The DNA for the CDR3 is TGTGCCAGCAGCTTTAACGGGGGAGGCACTGAAGCTTTCTTT. It encodes CASSFNGGGTEAFF.